This T cell receptor (beta chain) came from a study of response to subunit inactivated influenza vaccine. Study outcomes and limitations: Authors suggested that a seasonal influenza vaccination recruits few new T cells each time.

This CDR3 has 12 amino acids. V lost 6 bases and J lost 2, with 10 bases in between. Germline CDR1 is DFQATT and CDR2 is SNEGSKA (reference sequence). TCRdb itself ran the RT-PCR reads through MiXCR, one entry per CDR3 protein. The data hold roughly 790,000 distinct CDR3 sequences, with 21% observed a single time. This clonotype was seen a handful of times. Antigen: not known. The chain employs TRBV20-1 and TRBJ2-5; possible D gene TRBD1, 5 bases. Source: PBMCs from blood, taken less than 6 days after vaccination. The source is a man between 45 and 60 years old who received an inactivated influenza vaccine. DNA of the CDR3: TGCAGTGCACTTGACAGACAAGAGACCCAGTACTTC. The encoded protein is CSALDRQETQYF.